The clone carrying this TCR beta chain was seen just once. The antigen is unknown. The data are from a study of T cell responses to AZD1222 COVID-19 vaccine. General study points: Reportedly, nearly half of unique spike TCRs recognized epitopes outside B.1.351/B.1.1.7 mutations. Baseline seropositivity occurred in only a handful of AZD1222 recipients. Regions 160-218 and 743-854 held dominance among vaccine-associated CD4 TCRs, which spanned spike.

Profiled with immunoSEQ multiplex PCR; TCRdb holds only in-frame clones, not every one. In the table there are 90,000 to 120,000 clones, 70% to 90% of which are singletons. The receptor comes from an adult who received the AZD1222 COVID-19 vaccine. The sequencing used peripheral blood, collected 28 days after the second AZD1222 dose.

CDR3 nucleotides: TGTGCCAGCAGTTACTCAGGAGGTAATTCACCCCTCCACTTT. Its protein product is CASSYSGGNSPLHF. The chain joins TRBV6-2 or TRBV6-3 to TRBJ1-6; D unclear. This CDR3 contains 14 residues. The ends were cut back, 0 bases at V and 6 bases at J, with 6 bases in the middle. The germline gives CDR1 MNHEY, CDR2 SVGEGT.